This T cell receptor (beta chain) comes out of a study of T cell responses to AZD1222 COVID-19 vaccine. TCRdb's table, derived via immunoSEQ multiplex PCR, lists solely in-frame clones and lacks some. Altogether more than 85,000 clones are present, roughly 83% being singletons, with the ten largest covering over 15%. The CDR3 is made up of 11 amino acids. Germline V gene data show CDR1 as SGHTA and CDR2 as FQGNSA. V was pared by 6 bases and J by 7 bases, with 7 bases between. General study findings and limits: Spike-specific TCR breadth and depth both grew after two AZD1222 doses. Repertoires were obtained only post-peak T cell response.

This clone was detected only a few times. What it binds is unknown. This sequence was found in an adult in good health. The gene calls are TRBV7-2 and TRBJ2-4, with D tentatively TRBD1 (6 bases). The specimen was peripheral blood, collected on day 0 of AZD1222 vaccination. The CDR3 coding sequence is TGTGCCAGCAGTACAGGGAACATTCAGTACTTC. Amino acids: CASSTGNIQYF. Looking up the rest from reference TRBV7-2 and TRBJ2-4 gives the full variable domain: GAGVSQSPSNKVTEKGKDVELRCDPISGHTALYWYRQSLGQGLEFLIYFQGNSAPDKSGLPSDRFSAERTGGSVSTLTIQRTQQEDSAVYLCASSTGNIQYFGAGTRLSVL.